This TCR beta chain was profiled in a study of identical twins. Broader study findings: Insertions were fewer in abundant cord blood beta clonotypes, whereas memory repertoires showed none of this pattern.

TCRdb passed the 5' RACE reads through MiXCR, listing each CDR3 protein once. The repertoire consists of about 530,000 distinct CDR3 sequences, with nearly 15% occurring once and the leading ten covering about 0.4%. This CDR3 is 15 amino acids long. The V gene's germline CDR1 is SEHNR and CDR2 FQNEAQ (reference sequence). J was trimmed by 7 bases and V by 2 bases; bases with no gene match: 5. This clonotype appeared a few times. The antigen is unknown. This sample also appeared in a second study, on yellow fever vaccine responses in identical twins.

V and J are TRBV7-9 and TRBJ2-1, with 10 bases aligning to TRBD1. The receptor comes from a woman aged 18-30 years in good health. The source material was CD4+ T cells sorted from blood. CDR3 sequence (DNA): TGTGCCAGCAGCTTATTGGGACAGGGGAAGAATGAGCAGTTCTTC. Translation: CASSLLGQGKNEQFF.